This entry lists 24 T cell receptor beta chains sequenced from one sample in a study of CD8+CD57+ T cells in acquired aplastic anemia. The TCR beta profiling, which covered VDJ combination and CDR3 sequence, was carried out using genomic DNA as the template. MiXCR, run by TCRdb on the reads, gives a single entry per CDR3 protein. The sample consists of some 220,000 distinct CDR3 sequences, approximately 35% of them appearing once. The sample comprised sorted CD4+, CD8+, or CD8+CD57+ T cells (not recorded which) from PBMCs. The receptors stem from a human donor in good health, serving as a control.

In this sample, this clonotype turned up a few times. The V call is TRBV5-1, the J call TRBJ1-1; possible D gene TRBD1, 6 bases. Germline assignment: CDR1 SGHRS and CDR2 YFSETQ. The CDR3 consists of 13 residues. V shed 0 bases and J shed 6 bases, with 9 bases lying between them. The CDR3 bases are TGCGCCAGCAGCTTGGGACAGGTCGCTGAAGCTTTCTTT. Amino acid sequence: CASSLGQVAEAFF.

The gene calls are TRBV7-3 and TRBJ2-2, with 7 bases that match TRBD1. The CDR3 loop spans 14 amino acids. Germline V gene data show CDR1 as SGHTA and CDR2 as FQGTGA. Losses at the gene ends were 10 bases for V and 5 bases for J; bases not matched to a gene: 10. The CDR3 sequence is CATHRGRDTGELFF. The CDR3 DNA is TGTGCCACCCACAGGGGTCGGGATACCGGGGAGCTGTTTTTT. Full variable domain (missing parts from reference TRBV7-3 and TRBJ2-2): GAGVSQTPSNKVTEKGKYVELRCDPISGHTALYWYRQSLGQGPEFLIYFQGTGAADDSGLPNDRFFAVRPEGSVSTLKIQRTERGDSAVYLCATHRGRDTGELFFGEGSRLTVL.

The rearrangement joins TRBV5-1 to TRBJ2-3, with D unclear. The CDR3 totals 15 residues. Per germline, CDR1 SGHRS and CDR2 YFSETQ. Trimming stripped 4 bases from V and 2 bases from J, with 14 bases between. The CDR3 loop is CASSLGLPNTDTQYF. The CDR3 nucleotides read TGCGCCAGCAGCCTGGGTTTGCCTAACACAGATACGCAGTATTTT.

This chain links TRBV25-1 with TRBJ2-3, with TRBD1 identical over 7 bases. The CDR3 is 15 residues long. Germline V lookup: CDR1 MGHDK, CDR2 SYGVNS. Losses at the gene ends were 5 bases for V and 0 bases for J; bases not matched to a gene: 5. DNA of the CDR3: TGTGCCAGCAGTAAGGGGGCGCGGAGCACAGATACGCAGTATTTT. It encodes CASSKGARSTDTQYF.

This clonotype was found many times. The V and J genes are TRBV5-5 and TRBJ1-2; D might be TRBD1 (6 bases). CDR3 length: 13 amino acids. The V end lost 4 bases, the J end lost 4 bases, and 11 bases lay between the germline ends. Germline loops: CDR1 SGHKS, CDR2 YYEKEE (reference sequence). The CDR3 is CASSQGGGYGYTF. Written as DNA, the CDR3 is TGTGCCAGCAGCCAGGGAGGGGGCTATGGCTACACCTTC. Variable domain in full (rest from reference TRBV5-5 and TRBJ1-2): DAGVTQSPTHLIKTRGQQVTLRCSPISGHKSVSWYQQVLGQGPQFIFQYYEKEERGRGNFPDRFSARQFPNYSSELNVNALLLGDSALYLCASSQGGGYGYTFGSGTRLTVV.

Worth noting for this clonotype: Compared with germline, one end of the junction differs, possibly owing to a read error. This sequence joins TRBV24-1 and TRBJ1-2; 8 bases fit TRBD1. CDR1 KGHDR and CDR2 SFDVKD come from the germline V gene. This CDR3 is 14 amino acids long. CDR3 DNA sequence: TGTGCCACCAGTGAAACAGGGGGAACCAATGGCTACGCCTTC. This gives the protein CATSETGGTNGYAF.

J is TRBJ2-3 and V is TRBV19, with 8 bases aligning to TRBD2. CDR1 is LNHDA and CDR2 is SQIVND in the germline V gene (reference sequence). There are 13 residues in the CDR3. The chain's CDR3 is CGASGPSTDTQYF. CDR3 sequence (DNA): TGTGGAGCTAGCGGGCCCAGCACAGATACGCAGTATTTT.

V is TRBV27 and J is TRBJ2-3; no definite D call. Germline V gene data show CDR1 as MNHEY and CDR2 as SMNVEV (reference sequence). The CDR3 has 13 amino acids. Trimming stripped 3 bases from V and 2 bases from J, with 6 bases between. CDR3 coding DNA: TGTGCCAGCAGTTTCTCCCACACAGATACGCAGTATTTT. It specifies CASSFSHTDTQYF.

The CDR3 spells CASVRTGNEQFF. CDR3 coding DNA: TGTGCCAGCGTTCGGACGGGCAATGAGCAGTTCTTC. The chain links TRBV2 to TRBJ2-1; D ambiguous. V lost 8 bases, J lost 6 bases, and 11 bases lay in between. CDR3 size: 12 residues. Per the germline V gene, CDR1 is SNHLY and CDR2 is FYNNEI.

This clonotype has a count of ten or more. The chain is built from TRBV5-4 and TRBJ2-3; D gene ambiguous. This CDR3 region has 13 residues. The germline gives CDR1 SGHNT, CDR2 YYREEE (reference sequence). The ends were cut back, 4 bases at V and 6 bases at J, with 12 bases in the middle. The CDR3: CASSTAWRDTQYF. In DNA, the CDR3 is TGTGCCAGCAGCACCGCATGGCGGGATACGCAGTATTTT.

The genes are TRBV12-3 or TRBV12-4 and TRBJ2-2, with D possibly being TRBD1 (6 bases). The length of the CDR3 is 15 residues. V dropped 6 bases and J dropped 8 bases, with 19 bases sitting between them. As DNA, the CDR3 is TGTGCCAGCAGGTTCGACAGGATACCCGAGGGGGAGCTGTTTTTT. Its protein product is CASRFDRIPEGELFF.

A word on this clonotype: The junction departs from germline at one end; a sequencing error may be responsible. V gene TRBV6-1 combines with J gene TRBJ2-3; a possible D gene is TRBD1 (5 bases). The CDR3 extends over 15 amino acids. Germline CDR1 MNHNS, CDR2 SASEGT. The CDR3: CSSSEMKTGTDTQYF. The CDR3 DNA follows: TGTTCCAGCAGTGAAATGAAGACAGGCACAGATACGCAGTATTTT.

The gene calls are TRBV25-1 and TRBJ1-6; 9 bases fit TRBD1. The CDR3 has 15 residues. Germline V gives CDR1 MGHDK, CDR2 SYGVNS. With V trimmed by 6 bases and J by 6 bases, 6 bases remained unmatched. The CDR3 here is CASSSRDRANSPLHF. The CDR3 bases are TGTGCCAGCAGCTCCCGGGACAGGGCTAATTCACCCCTCCACTTT.

The chain combines TRBV11-1 with TRBJ1-1, with 7 bases identical to TRBD1. With V trimmed by 5 bases and J by 1 base, 7 bases remained unmatched. Germline V lookup: CDR1 SGHAT, CDR2 FQDESV (reference sequence). There are 15 residues in the CDR3. CDR3 nucleotide sequence: TGTGCCAGCAGCCAGACATACAGGGGGAACACTGAAGCTTTCTTT. As protein: CASSQTYRGNTEAFF.

A note on this clonotype: The conserved phenylalanine or tryptophan normally closing the CDR3 is absent here, so this likely arose from a read error. The J gene is TRBJ1-6, the V gene TRBV27; no reliable D call. Trimming removed 0 bases at V and 8 bases at J, with 17 bases between. Looked up from germline, CDR1 is MNHEY and CDR2 is SMNVEV (reference sequence). The CDR3 spans 17 residues. CDR3 loop: CASSLSRGGGRYSPLHS. The CDR3 coding sequence is TGTGCCAGCAGTTTATCCCGCGGTGGAGGGAGATATTCACCCCTCCACTCT.

This clonotype came up many times. The rearrangement uses TRBV14 and TRBJ1-1, with D possibly being TRBD1 (5 bases). There are 15 residues in the CDR3. Germline V gene sequence: CDR1 SGHDN, CDR2 FVKESK. The germline V and J ends were trimmed by 1 base and 6 bases, with 15 bases remaining between them. CDR3 region: CASSQAFRVEAEAFF. CDR3 DNA: TGTGCCAGCAGCCAAGCATTCAGGGTCGAGGCTGAAGCTTTCTTT.

This chain uses TRBV11-2 with TRBJ2-7; D gene uncertain. Germline CDR1 is SGHAT and CDR2 is FQNNGV. Trimming removed 8 bases from V and 2 bases from J, with 16 bases in between. CDR3 length equals 14 residues. The CDR3 loop reads CASSPGRSTYEQYF. The DNA for the CDR3 is TGTGCCAGCTCACCCGGCAGGTCAACCTACGAGCAGTACTTC.

This clonotype occurred a few times. The genes are TRBV9 and TRBJ2-1, with D unclear. Trimming pared 3 bases from V and 0 bases from J, leaving 7 bases between. This CDR3 contains 14 residues. Germline V gives CDR1 SGDLS, CDR2 YYNGEE. The CDR3 sequence: CASSDPSSYNEQFF. The DNA for the CDR3 is TGTGCCAGCAGCGACCCGAGCTCCTACAATGAGCAGTTCTTC.

On this clonotype: One base away lies a much larger clone, so this may be a sequencing read error. The V call is TRBV2, the J call TRBJ2-1; TRBD1 agrees at 7 bases. This CDR3 is built from 17 residues. CDR1 is SNHLY, CDR2 FYNNEI, per germline. The CDR3, as DNA: TGTGCCAGCAGCACCGACAGGGTATCGCCTACCTACAATGAGGAGTTCTTC. It specifies CASSTDRVSPTYNEEFF.

This clonotype showed up just a few times. This chain uses TRBV6-5 with TRBJ1-1; 7 bases line up with TRBD1. CDR1 and CDR2 (germline): MNHEY, SVGAGI. The CDR3 is made up of 14 amino acids. The V gene end was trimmed by 2 bases and the J gene end by 6 bases; junction bases not matched to a gene: 6. The CDR3 DNA sequence: TGTGCCAGCAGTTACGACAGGGACCGAGCTGAAGCTTTCTTT. It codes for CASSYDRDRAEAFF.

As to this clonotype: A read error is possible here, since a much larger clone lies one base away. The chain employs TRBV27 and TRBJ1-2; D not resolved. Germline lookup yields CDR1 MNHEY and CDR2 SMNVEV (reference sequence). CDR3 length: 13 residues. CDR3 in DNA: TGTGCCAGCATTGAGAGCGGTTTCTATGACTACACCTTC. The encoded protein is CASIESGFYDYTF.

Here the CDR3 reads CASSLDRNEAFF. The CDR3 DNA sequence: TGTGCCAGCAGCTTGGACAGAAATGAAGCTTTCTTT. The chain uses TRBV7-6 and TRBJ1-1, with D perhaps matching TRBD1 (6 bases). CDR3 length: 12 amino acids. Deletions cut 3 bases from V and 7 bases from J, with 9 bases between. Per germline, CDR1 SGHVS and CDR2 FNYEAQ.

There are many counts of this clonotype. The V and J genes are TRBV19 and TRBJ2-7; 11 positions match TRBD1. J gave up 6 bases and V 1 base, and 2 bases lay outside the gene matches. The CDR3 totals 14 residues. Germline V gives CDR1 LNHDA, CDR2 SQIVND (reference sequence). The CDR3 sequence is CASSIVGTGGEQYF. Here the CDR3 DNA reads TGTGCCAGTAGTATAGTCGGGACAGGGGGCGAGCAGTACTTC.

This rearrangement joins TRBV6-1 to TRBJ2-5; 13 bases map to TRBD2. This CDR3 spans 16 amino acids. Trimming cost V 6 bases and J 7 bases; bases outside gene matches: 11. In germline, CDR1 is MNHNS, CDR2 SASEGT. The CDR3: CASSAGLAGVRGTQYF. The DNA of the CDR3 is TGTGCCAGCAGCGCCGGACTAGCGGGAGTAAGGGGGACCCAGTACTTC.